The clone carrying this TCR beta chain was detected many times. The data were obtained in a study of shared clonotypes between healthy human individuals. Deletions cut 7 bases from V and 0 bases from J, with 6 bases between. The CDR3 contains 12 residues. Germline V gene data show CDR1 as MDHEN and CDR2 as SYDVKM. Method: immunoSEQ multiplex PCR; TCRdb's copy keeps in-frame clones and lacks some. Of 100,000 or so clones detected, more than 65% appear once; the ten largest clones hold roughly 24%. Material for sequencing was memory CD8+ T cells sorted from blood. Documented subset: CD45RO+ cells pooled with CCR7-negative TemRA cells. This chain joins TRBV28 and TRBJ1-2; D perhaps matches TRBD1 (5 bases). The sequence came from a woman between 25 and 40 years old in good health. The CDR3 nucleotides are TGTGCCAGCATAGGGGCTAACTATGGCTACACCTTC. This encodes CASIGANYGYTF.